Sequencing of this T cell receptor beta chain was carried out in a study of T-cell memory formation after mild COVID-19. Study results and caveats: A balance of CD4 and CD8 characterized clones contracting day 15 to 85, whereas later expanders leaned CD4+.

This clonotype was recorded a few times. The target antigen is unknown. The germline CDR1 and CDR2 sequences are MNHEY and SVGEGT. The CDR3 contains 13 residues. Trimming took off 6 bases at V and 9 bases at J, with 15 bases between the two ends. The authors produced TCR alpha and TCR beta cDNA libraries with sample barcodes and UMIs by 5'RACE using constant-segment primers. A single record per CDR3 protein comes from TCRdb applying MiXCR to the 5' RACE reads. The sample yields about 350,000 distinct CDR3 sequences, approximately 15% seen once. V and J are TRBV6-2 or TRBV6-3 and TRBJ2-1; tentative D call: TRBD2 (6 bases). The specimen was PBMCs or a T cell subset sorted from them (not recorded which). The receptor was isolated from a man between 18 and 35 years old who had mild COVID-19 (a few samples of this study predate the infection). Cell type and time point are not known. This CDR3 reads CASSIVGRGEQFF. The CDR3 DNA reads as TGTGCCAGCAGCATCGTAGGGCGGGGTGAGCAGTTCTTC.